A single sample is the source of the 27 T cell receptor beta chains below, sequenced in a study of blood T cell repertoires in COVID-19 (dated by TCRdb to 2018 to 2020). Library preparation employed the immunoSEQ multiplex PCR assay. TCRdb carries this immuneACCESS record with in-frame sequences only. Its versions omit some clonotypes, under half of them owing to an unresolved V gene in the studies checked, with the rest unexplained. This sample gives under 350,000 clones in total; around nine tenths of them show up just once. The ten most abundant clones make up over 2% of the sample. Sequenced input: PBMCs or T cells enriched from blood (not recorded which). Receptors originate from a woman younger than 35 who had recovered from COVID-19.

CDR3 sequence (DNA): TGTGCCATCAGTGGGGGCAGCCAAACCCTGAACACTGAAGCTTTCTTT. This encodes CAISGGSQTLNTEAFF. The rearrangement links TRBV10-3 to TRBJ1-1; D is possibly TRBD1 (5 bases). The germline CDR1 and CDR2 sequences are ENHRY and SYGVKD. This CDR3 is 16 amino acids long. V lost 4 bases, J lost 0 bases, and 15 bases lay in between.

J is TRBJ1-6 and V is TRBV19; possible D gene TRBD1, 5 bases. Germline-derived CDR1 and CDR2 are LNHDA and SQIVND (reference sequence). CDR3 size: 14 residues. V was clipped by 7 bases and J by 8 bases, with 15 bases between them. The CDR3 loop reads CASNRSPGDSPLHF. The CDR3 DNA reads TGTGCCAGTAATCGATCGCCGGGGGATTCACCCCTCCACTTT.

This clone occurred a few times. This chain joins TRBV28 and TRBJ2-1, with 7 positions matching TRBD1. Germline V gives CDR1 MDHEN, CDR2 SYDVKM. This CDR3 comprises 17 residues. J was trimmed by 4 bases and V by 5 bases; bases with no gene match: 14. The CDR3 sequence is CASSPPPETGNYNEQFF. The CDR3 coding sequence is TGTGCCAGCAGTCCGCCCCCCGAGACAGGGAATTACAATGAGCAGTTCTTC.

The chain has TRBV12-3 or TRBV12-4 and TRBJ1-1; no firm D call. There are 13 residues in the CDR3. Trimming took 3 bases from V and 1 from J, leaving 6 bases between them. The CDR3 here is CASSFQANTEAFF. In DNA, the CDR3 is TGTGCCAGCAGTTTCCAAGCGAACACTGAAGCTTTCTTT.

V and J are TRBV3-1 (or the pseudogene TRBV3-2) and TRBJ1-3, with no clear D. V was clipped by 4 bases and J by 0 bases, with 13 bases between them. The CDR3 covers 16 residues. CDR1 is LGHDT and CDR2 is YNNKEL in the germline V gene (reference sequence). The CDR3 DNA follows: TGTGCCAGCAGCCCCGAGGATCGTAACTCTGGAAACACCATATATTTT. It translates to CASSPEDRNSGNTIYF.

J is TRBJ1-1 and V is TRBV15; 9 bases are a match to TRBD1. CDR1 is LNHNV, CDR2 YYDKDF, per germline (reference sequence). V was pared by 3 bases and J by 2 bases, with 4 bases of the junction left unmatched. The CDR3 has 15 amino acids. The CDR3 protein is CATSSWGQGNTEAFF. In nucleotides, the CDR3 is TGTGCCACCAGCAGCTGGGGACAGGGTAACACTGAAGCTTTCTTT.

There are a few counts of this clone. The chain is built from TRBV6-2 or TRBV6-3 and TRBJ1-3; 8 nucleotides match TRBD1. V gave up 6 bases and J gave up 0 bases; unmatched junction bases: 10. Germline V lookup: CDR1 MNHEY, CDR2 SVGEGT. The CDR3 is 17 amino acids. The CDR3 sequence is CASSIWTGTSSGNTIYF. CDR3 nucleotides: TGTGCCAGCAGCATATGGACAGGGACAAGCTCTGGAAACACCATATATTTT.

This clone has a single count. The chain couples TRBV24-1 to TRBJ1-1; 8 bases agree with TRBD1. The V segment lost 11 bases and the J segment 6 bases; nucleotides outside the gene matches: 10. CDR1 and CDR2 from the germline V gene are KGHDR and SFDVKD. The CDR3 consists of 13 residues. The CDR3 loop reads CARNRGSGSEAFF. DNA of the CDR3: TGTGCCAGAAACAGGGGGTCCGGTTCTGAAGCTTTCTTT.

As to this clone: The sample contains more than one DNA sequence encoding this CDR3. V is TRBV11-3 and J is TRBJ2-7, with D perhaps TRBD1 (6 bases). Looked up from germline, CDR1 is SGHNT and CDR2 is YENEEA. This CDR3 is built from 15 residues. The ends were cut back, 0 bases at V and 0 bases at J, with 9 bases in the middle. In nucleotides, the CDR3 is TGTGCCAGCAGCTTAGAAACAGGGACCTCCTACGAGCAGTACTTC. Translating it yields CASSLETGTSYEQYF.

This clone appeared a few times. The rearrangement links TRBV11-2 to TRBJ2-3; D may be TRBD2 (7 bases). V lost 8 bases and J lost 1, with 10 bases in between. The CDR3 contains 13 residues. The V gene's germline CDR1 is SGHAT and CDR2 FQNNGV. The CDR3 reads CASAGARTDTQYF. CDR3 nucleotides: TGTGCCAGCGCGGGGGCCCGCACAGATACGCAGTATTTT.

V gene TRBV28 combines with J gene TRBJ1-1; 8 nucleotides line up with TRBD1. CDR1 and CDR2 from the germline V gene are MDHEN and SYDVKM. This CDR3 has 15 amino acids. The junction had 7 bases not matched to a gene; V was cut back by 3 bases and J by 4 bases. For the CDR3, the DNA is TGTGCCAGCAGTTTTCCGCAGGGGGCGGGCACTGAAGCTTTCTTT. It translates to CASSFPQGAGTEAFF.

This chain links TRBV28 with TRBJ2-7, with TRBD2 matching 7 bases. Germline values: CDR1 MDHEN, CDR2 SYDVKM. Trimming took 4 bases from V and 0 from J; bases not matched to a gene: 6. The CDR3 is 15 residues long. CDR3 in DNA: TGTGCCAGCAGTTCTTGGGGCGGGGGCTCCTACGAGCAGTACTTC. It codes for CASSSWGGGSYEQYF.

The J gene is TRBJ2-5, the V gene TRBV7-2, with D possibly TRBD2 on 6 matching bases. CDR1 and CDR2 from the germline V gene are SGHTA and FQGNSA. CDR3 length: 16 residues. The V end was cut by 4 bases, the J end by 1 base, with 16 bases between. CDR3 DNA sequence: TGTGCCAGCAGCTCCATTGCAGGGAGGTTCCAAGAGACCCAGTACTTC. Translated: CASSSIAGRFQETQYF.

J is TRBJ2-1 and V is TRBV27; TRBD2 matches at 8 bases. Trimming removed 3 bases from V and 5 bases from J; junction bases left unmatched: 6. Per the germline V gene, CDR1 is MNHEY and CDR2 is SMNVEV (reference sequence). The CDR3 totals 15 residues. CDR3 in DNA: TGTGCCAGCAGTTTTCAACTAGCGGCAAACAATGAGCAGTTCTTC. Its protein product is CASSFQLAANNEQFF.

This chain uses TRBV27 with TRBJ2-5; TRBD1 might be the D (6 bases). The CDR3 totals 13 residues. Trimming cost V 6 bases and J 4 bases, with 12 bases left between them. Germline loops: CDR1 MNHEY, CDR2 SMNVEV (reference sequence). The CDR3 DNA is TGTGCCAGCAGGAAACAGGGTACAGAGACCCAGTACTTC. Its protein is CASRKQGTETQYF.

Only a few counts were recorded for this clone. The chain joins TRBV7-9 to TRBJ1-6, with D maybe TRBD1 (5 bases). CDR3 length: 17 residues. Per the germline V gene, CDR1 is SEHNR and CDR2 is FQNEAQ (reference sequence). The V and J ends lost 3 bases and 0 bases respectively, with 12 bases between them. CDR3 amino acids: CASSFGAGDSYNSPLHF. Here the CDR3 DNA reads TGTGCCAGCAGCTTCGGGGCGGGGGACTCCTATAATTCACCCCTCCACTTT.

The CDR3 region is CATRDRVTDTQYF. The DNA for the CDR3 is TGTGCCACCCGGGACAGGGTGACAGATACGCAGTATTTT. The genes are TRBV6-5 and TRBJ2-3; 9 bases match TRBD1. The V segment lost 10 bases and the J segment 3 bases; nucleotides outside the gene matches: 5. The CDR3 has 13 residues. CDR1 and CDR2 (germline): MNHEY, SVGAGI.

This clone has just a few counts. This chain links TRBV5-1 with TRBJ2-7; 8 nucleotides line up with TRBD2. Germline assignment: CDR1 SGHRS and CDR2 YFSETQ. The CDR3 covers 14 residues. J gave up 7 bases and V 3 bases, and 9 bases lay outside the gene matches. The CDR3 reads CASSWGGTRGEQYF. The CDR3 DNA sequence: TGCGCCAGCAGCTGGGGCGGGACTAGGGGTGAGCAGTACTTC.

The V call is TRBV7-7, the J call TRBJ2-2; TRBD2 aligns across 12 bases. Germline trimming cut 5 bases from V and 6 bases from J; bases unmatched to any gene: 7. The CDR3 is made up of 16 amino acids. Germline V CDR1 and CDR2: SSHAT, FNYEAQ (reference sequence). The CDR3 DNA follows: TGTGCCAGCAGCCGGACTAGCGGGAACGGGGCCGGGGAGCTGTTTTTT. It translates to CASSRTSGNGAGELFF.

This sequence joins TRBV28 and TRBJ2-5; perhaps TRBD2 as D (6 bases). Trimming removed 2 bases at V and 5 bases at J, with 15 bases between. Germline CDR1 and CDR2: MDHEN and SYDVKM. The CDR3 loop spans 15 amino acids. CDR3 sequence reads: CASSLPSAGSETQYF. CDR3 DNA: TGTGCCAGCAGTTTACCCTCTGCGGGATCGGAGACCCAGTACTTC.

The rearrangement links TRBV7-9 to TRBJ2-7; 13 positions agree with TRBD2. The CDR3 covers 15 residues. J was trimmed by 5 bases and V by 5 bases; bases with no gene match: 6. Germline lookup yields CDR1 SEHNR and CDR2 FQNEAQ (reference sequence). CDR3 nucleotides: TGTGCCAGCAGCGCGGGACTAGCGGGGCCCCACGAGCAGTACTTC. Its translation: CASSAGLAGPHEQYF.

The chain recombines TRBV11-3 with TRBJ2-1; 11 bases map to TRBD1. The CDR3 length is 19 residues. CDR1 and CDR2 (germline): SGHNT, YENEEA. With 3 bases clipped from V and 2 bases from J, the junction kept 12 bases outside the gene matches. The CDR3 bases are TGTGCCAGCAGCTTGGGACAGGGGGAGCTATTTAATCCCTACAATGAGCAGTTCTTC. Protein product: CASSLGQGELFNPYNEQFF.

The chain uses TRBV18 and TRBJ2-5; 8 bases are a match to TRBD2. The V gene's germline CDR1 is KGHSH and CDR2 LQKENI. The CDR3 runs 15 residues. The junction had 5 bases not matched to a gene; V was cut back by 4 bases and J by 1 base. CDR3 in DNA: TGTGCCAGCTCACAAGAGCGGGGGACCCAAGAGACCCAGTACTTC. Its translation is CASSQERGTQETQYF.

The chain combines TRBV25-1 with TRBJ1-6, with D possibly TRBD1 on 5 matching bases. This CDR3 comprises 17 residues. V lost 4 bases to trimming and J lost 9 bases, with 22 bases between them. Per the germline V gene, CDR1 is MGHDK and CDR2 is SYGVNS. The CDR3 protein is CASSAESGGWMVSPLHF. CDR3 nucleotides: TGTGCCAGCAGTGCCGAAAGCGGGGGGTGGATGGTTTCACCCCTCCACTTT.

This clone has only one observation. The chain has TRBV3-1 (or the pseudogene TRBV3-2) and TRBJ2-5; maybe TRBD1 (5 bases). The CDR3 runs to 15 residues. Trimming pared 2 bases from V and 6 bases from J, leaving 16 bases between. Germline-derived CDR1 and CDR2 are LGHDT and YNNKEL (reference sequence). The DNA of the CDR3 is TGTGCCAGCAGCCAACCAGTCCAGGGCCGGAAGACCCAGTACTTC. Residues: CASSQPVQGRKTQYF.

The rearrangement uses TRBV5-8 and TRBJ1-1; 7 bases align to TRBD1. The CDR3 is 16 amino acids. V was clipped by 1 base and J by 0 bases; unmatched bases: 6. The V gene's germline CDR1 is SGHTS and CDR2 YDEGEE. In nucleotides, the CDR3 is TGTGCCAGCAGCTTGTCTACAGGGGTCCTGAACACTGAAGCTTTCTTT. Protein product: CASSLSTGVLNTEAFF.

The chain couples TRBV29-1 to TRBJ2-6; D may be TRBD1 (5 bases). V was clipped by 6 bases and J by 4 bases, with 10 bases between them. This CDR3 region has 13 residues. Germline V CDR1 and CDR2: SQVTM, ANQGSEA. The CDR3 reads CSVQGNGANVLTF. CDR3 in DNA: TGCAGCGTGCAGGGTAACGGGGCCAACGTCCTGACTTTC.